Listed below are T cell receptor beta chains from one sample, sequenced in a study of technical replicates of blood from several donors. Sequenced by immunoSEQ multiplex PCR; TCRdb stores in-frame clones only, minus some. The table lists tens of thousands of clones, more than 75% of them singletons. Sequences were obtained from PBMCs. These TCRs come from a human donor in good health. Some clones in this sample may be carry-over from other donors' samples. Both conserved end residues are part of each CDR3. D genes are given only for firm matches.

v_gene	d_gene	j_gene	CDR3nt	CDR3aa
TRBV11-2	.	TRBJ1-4	TGTGCCAGCAGCTTAGATCGGCGGGGGCGAGAGGAAAAACTGTTTTTT	CASSLDRRGREEKLFF
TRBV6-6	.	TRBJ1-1	TGTGCCAGCAGTTACTCGGCAGGCCATGGGAACACTGAAGCTTTCTTT	CASSYSAGHGNTEAFF
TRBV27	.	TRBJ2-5	TGTGCCACCTCCCCTTTTGGGGGGGCCGGGGAGACCCAGTACTTC	CATSPFGGAGETQYF
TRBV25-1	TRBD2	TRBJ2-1	TGTGCCAGTGGGACTAGCGGGAAGCCCTACAATGAGCAGTTCTTC	CASGTSGKPYNEQFF
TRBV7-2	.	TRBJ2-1	TGTGCCAGCAGCCCGGACAGCTCCTACAATGAGCAGTTCTTC	CASSPDSSYNEQFF
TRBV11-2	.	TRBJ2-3	TGTGCCAGCAGCAGGGGCCGACCAGATACGCAGTATTTT	CASSRGRPDTQYF
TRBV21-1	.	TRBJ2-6	TGTGCCCCCATGGAGTCTGGGGCCAACGTCCTGACTTTC	CAPMESGANVLTF
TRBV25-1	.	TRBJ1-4	TGTGCCAGCAGTGAATGGCAGGATAATGAAAAACTGTTTTTT	CASSEWQDNEKLFF
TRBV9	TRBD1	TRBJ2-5	TGTGCCAGCAGCGCCTGGACAGGGGTGTATGAGACCCAGTACTTC	CASSAWTGVYETQYF
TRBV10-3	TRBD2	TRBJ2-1	TGTGCCATCAGTGAATCCATGGGACTAGCGGGTTCCTACAATGAGCAGTTCTTC	CAISESMGLAGSYNEQFF
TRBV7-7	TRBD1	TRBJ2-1	TGTGCCAGCAGCCCCGGGACAGGGGGCGCAAGGCAGTTCTTC	CASSPGTGGARQFF